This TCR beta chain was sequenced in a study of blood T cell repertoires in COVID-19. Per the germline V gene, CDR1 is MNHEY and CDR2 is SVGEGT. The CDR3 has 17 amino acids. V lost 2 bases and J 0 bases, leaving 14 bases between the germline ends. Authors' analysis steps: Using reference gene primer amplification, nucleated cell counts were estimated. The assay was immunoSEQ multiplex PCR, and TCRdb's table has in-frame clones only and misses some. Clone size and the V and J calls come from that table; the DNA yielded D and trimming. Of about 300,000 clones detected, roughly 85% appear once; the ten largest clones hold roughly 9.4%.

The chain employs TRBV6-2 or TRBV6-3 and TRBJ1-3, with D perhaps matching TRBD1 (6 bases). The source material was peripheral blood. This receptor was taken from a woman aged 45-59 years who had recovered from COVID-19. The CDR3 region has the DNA TGTGCCAGCAGTTACCGGCAACAGGGCCTCTCTGGAAACACCATATATTTT. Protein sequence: CASSYRQQGLSGNTIYF.